This TCR beta chain is from a study of CD8 T cells in ankylosing spondylitis. In germline, CDR1 is LNHNV, CDR2 YYDKDF (reference sequence). Unmatched junction bases numbered 1, after V lost 1 base and J lost 0 bases. The CDR3 loop spans 15 amino acids. TCRdb reprocessed the 5' RACE reads via MiXCR and lists one record per CDR3 protein. The table lists 250,000 or so distinct CDR3 sequences, 20% to 30% of them singletons. Study findings and constraints: The clones that were linked to disease were reported to be significantly enriched in matched synovial fluid samples from ankylosing spondylitis patients. Researchers report that disease-linked clones proved CD8+ and relatively rare in peripheral blood.

This clonotype was seen repeatedly, ten times or more. Its antigen remains unknown. Sequencing was done on a sample of blood, either unsorted or a sorted T cell fraction (not recorded which). The receptor was isolated from a male donor with ankylosing spondylitis or in good health (not recorded which). This chain links TRBV15 with TRBJ2-3, with 7 nucleotides matching TRBD2. The DNA of the CDR3 is TGTGCCACCAGCAGAGCGGGGGGAAGCACAGATACGCAGTATTTT. Its translation: CATSRAGGSTDTQYF.